The table lists the clone carrying this T cell receptor beta chain with many counts. Its antigen is unidentified. With molecular barcodes, quantitative 5'-RACE was used to make the TCR beta libraries. TCRdb re-called the 5' RACE reads through MiXCR, storing one row per CDR3 protein. The sample holds 450,000 or so distinct CDR3 sequences; 26% are singletons and the top ten take 0.85% to 1%. This record belongs to a study of CD8 T cells in ankylosing spondylitis. Study-level results: Reportedly, significant enrichment of disease-linked clones occurred in matched ankylosing spondylitis synovial fluid. CD8+ disease-linked clones were present at relatively low frequencies in blood. Characteristic, it appeared, of ankylosing spondylitis blood was a TCR beta motif of several highly homologous variants.

The CDR3 has 15 residues. Germline assignment: CDR1 SGHTA and CDR2 FQGNSA. V shed 4 bases and J 2 bases; nucleotides not matched to a gene: 5. This clonotype was sampled from a male donor with ankylosing spondylitis. Sequencing input: blood, either unsorted or a sorted T cell fraction (not recorded which). This rearrangement joins TRBV7-2 to TRBJ2-3, with TRBD1 matching 8 bases. CDR3 coding DNA: TGTGCCAGCAGCTCCCGGACAGGGCACACAGATACGCAGTATTTT. This gives the protein CASSSRTGHTDTQYF.